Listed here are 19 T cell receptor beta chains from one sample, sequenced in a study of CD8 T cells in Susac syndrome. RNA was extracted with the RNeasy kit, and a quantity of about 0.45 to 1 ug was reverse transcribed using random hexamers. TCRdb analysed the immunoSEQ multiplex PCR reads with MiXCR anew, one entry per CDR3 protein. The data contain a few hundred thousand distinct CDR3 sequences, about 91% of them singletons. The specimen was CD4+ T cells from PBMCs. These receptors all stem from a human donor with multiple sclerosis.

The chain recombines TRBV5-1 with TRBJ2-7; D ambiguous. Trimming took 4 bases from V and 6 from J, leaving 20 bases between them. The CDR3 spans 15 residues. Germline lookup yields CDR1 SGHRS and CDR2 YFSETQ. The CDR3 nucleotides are TGCGCCAGCAGCCTAGAAGGGCACGACCGTCCCGAGCAGTACTTC. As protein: CASSLEGHDRPEQYF.

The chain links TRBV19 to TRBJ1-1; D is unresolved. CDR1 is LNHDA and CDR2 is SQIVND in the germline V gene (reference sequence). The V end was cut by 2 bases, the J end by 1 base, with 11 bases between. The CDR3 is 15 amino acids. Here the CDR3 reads CASSIIHDGNTEAFF. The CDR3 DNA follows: TGTGCCAGTAGTATAATTCATGACGGGAACACTGAAGCTTTCTTT.

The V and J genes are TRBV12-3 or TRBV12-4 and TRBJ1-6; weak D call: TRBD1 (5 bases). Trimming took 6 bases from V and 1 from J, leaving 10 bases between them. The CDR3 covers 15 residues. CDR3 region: CASSRGGSYNSPLHF. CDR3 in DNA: TGTGCCAGCAGCCGTGGGGGGTCCTATAATTCACCCCTCCACTTT.

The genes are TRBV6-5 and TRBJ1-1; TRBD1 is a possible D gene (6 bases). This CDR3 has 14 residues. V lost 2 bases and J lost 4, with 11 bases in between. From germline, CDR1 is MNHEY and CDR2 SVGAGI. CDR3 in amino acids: CASSYGQGSTEAFF. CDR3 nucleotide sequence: TGTGCCAGCAGTTACGGGCAGGGGAGCACTGAAGCTTTCTTT.

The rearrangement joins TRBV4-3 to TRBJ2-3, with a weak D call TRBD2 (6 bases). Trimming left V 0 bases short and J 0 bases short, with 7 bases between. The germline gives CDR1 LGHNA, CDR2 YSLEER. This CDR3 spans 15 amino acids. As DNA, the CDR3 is TGCGCCAGCAGCCAAGAAAGCGGGAGCACAGATACGCAGTATTTT. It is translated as CASSQESGSTDTQYF.

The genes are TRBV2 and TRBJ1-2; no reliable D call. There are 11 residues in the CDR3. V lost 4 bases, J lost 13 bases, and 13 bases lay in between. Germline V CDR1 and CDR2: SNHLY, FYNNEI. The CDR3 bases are TGTGCCAGCAGTGGAGGACCTCTAGGCACCTTC. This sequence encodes CASSGGPLGTF.

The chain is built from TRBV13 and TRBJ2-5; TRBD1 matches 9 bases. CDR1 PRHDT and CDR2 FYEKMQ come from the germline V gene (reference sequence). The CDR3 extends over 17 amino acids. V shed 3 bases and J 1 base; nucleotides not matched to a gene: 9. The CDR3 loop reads CASSFRWGTGSQETQYF. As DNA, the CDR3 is TGTGCCAGCAGCTTTCGTTGGGGGACAGGGTCCCAAGAGACCCAGTACTTC.

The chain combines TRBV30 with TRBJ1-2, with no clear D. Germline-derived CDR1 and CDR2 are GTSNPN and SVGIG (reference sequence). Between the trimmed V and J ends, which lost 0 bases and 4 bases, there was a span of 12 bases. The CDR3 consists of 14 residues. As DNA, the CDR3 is TGTGCCTGGAGTGTACGACGCAGCTCCTATGGCTACACCTTC. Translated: CAWSVRRSSYGYTF.

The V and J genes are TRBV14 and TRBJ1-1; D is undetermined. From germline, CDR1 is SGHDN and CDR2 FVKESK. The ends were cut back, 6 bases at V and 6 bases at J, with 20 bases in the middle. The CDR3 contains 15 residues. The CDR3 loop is CASRLITSGSSEAFF. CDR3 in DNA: TGTGCCAGCAGATTAATCACCTCGGGGAGCTCTGAAGCTTTCTTT.

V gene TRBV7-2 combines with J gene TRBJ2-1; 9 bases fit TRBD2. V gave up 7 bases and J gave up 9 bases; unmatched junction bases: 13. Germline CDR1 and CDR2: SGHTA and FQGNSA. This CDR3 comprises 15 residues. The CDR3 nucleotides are TGTGCCAGCACCCCCCGGGCTAGCGGGGCTGTTGAGCAGTTCTTC. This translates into CASTPRASGAVEQFF. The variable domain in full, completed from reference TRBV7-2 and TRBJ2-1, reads GAGVSQSPSNKVTEKGKDVELRCDPISGHTALYWYRQSLGQGLEFLIYFQGNSAPDKSGLPSDRFSAERTGGSVSTLTIQRTQQEDSAVYLCASTPRASGAVEQFFGPGTRLTVL.

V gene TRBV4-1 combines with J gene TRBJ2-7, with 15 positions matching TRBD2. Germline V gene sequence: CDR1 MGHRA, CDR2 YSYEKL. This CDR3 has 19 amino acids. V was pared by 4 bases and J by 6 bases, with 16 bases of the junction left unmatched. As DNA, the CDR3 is TGCGCCAGCAGCCGATTTGAACTTTTGGGACTAGCGGGAGGACCCGAGCAGTACTTC. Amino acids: CASSRFELLGLAGGPEQYF.

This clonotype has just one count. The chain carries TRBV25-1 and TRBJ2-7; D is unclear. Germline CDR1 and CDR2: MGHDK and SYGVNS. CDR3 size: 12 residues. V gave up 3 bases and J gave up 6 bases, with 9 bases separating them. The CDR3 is CASSDYRTEQYF. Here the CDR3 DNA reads TGTGCCAGCAGTGATTACAGAACCGAGCAGTACTTC.

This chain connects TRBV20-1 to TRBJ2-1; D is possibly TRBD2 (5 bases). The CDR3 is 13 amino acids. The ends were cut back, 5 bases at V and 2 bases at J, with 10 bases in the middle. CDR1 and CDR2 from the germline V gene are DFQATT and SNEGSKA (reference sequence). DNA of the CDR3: TGCAGTGCTCAGAACGGGGCCTACAATGAGCAGTTCTTC. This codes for CSAQNGAYNEQFF.

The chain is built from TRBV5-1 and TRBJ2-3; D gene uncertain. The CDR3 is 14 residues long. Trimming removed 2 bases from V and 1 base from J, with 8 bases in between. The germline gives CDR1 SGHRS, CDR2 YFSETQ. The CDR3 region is CASSLNEGTDTQYF. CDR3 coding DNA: TGCGCCAGCAGCTTAAACGAGGGCACAGATACGCAGTATTTT.

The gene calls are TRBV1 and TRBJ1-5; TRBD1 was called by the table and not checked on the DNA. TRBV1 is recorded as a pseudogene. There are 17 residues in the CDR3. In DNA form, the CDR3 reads TGCACCAGCAGCCATTCCACCCTAACCGGGGGGAATCAGCCCCAGCATTTT. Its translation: CTSSHSTLTGGNQPQHF.

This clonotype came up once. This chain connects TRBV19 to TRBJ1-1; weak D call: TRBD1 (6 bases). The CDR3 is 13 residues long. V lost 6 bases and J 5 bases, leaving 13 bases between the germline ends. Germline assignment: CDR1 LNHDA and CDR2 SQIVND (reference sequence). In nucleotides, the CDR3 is TGTGCCAGTAGACCGTACAGGGCGACTGAAGCTTTCTTT. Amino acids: CASRPYRATEAFF.

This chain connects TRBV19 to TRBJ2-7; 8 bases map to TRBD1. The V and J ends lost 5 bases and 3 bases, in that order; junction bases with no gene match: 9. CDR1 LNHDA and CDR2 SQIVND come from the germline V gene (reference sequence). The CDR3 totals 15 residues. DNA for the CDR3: TGTGCCAGTAGTCCAACGGACAGGGTTCTCTACGAGCAGTACTTC. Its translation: CASSPTDRVLYEQYF.

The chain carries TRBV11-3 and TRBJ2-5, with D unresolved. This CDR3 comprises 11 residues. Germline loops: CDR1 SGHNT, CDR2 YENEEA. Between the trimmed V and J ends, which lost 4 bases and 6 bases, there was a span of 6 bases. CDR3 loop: CASSWGKTQYF. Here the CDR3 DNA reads TGTGCCAGCAGCTGGGGAAAGACCCAGTACTTC.

The CDR3 loop is CASSLGQDLQETQYF. DNA of the CDR3: TGTGCCAGCAGCTTGGGACAGGACCTCCAAGAGACCCAGTACTTC. The chain links TRBV5-8 to TRBJ2-5; TRBD1 is a possible D gene (6 bases). V dropped 0 bases and J dropped 1 base, with 10 bases sitting between them. The CDR3 consists of 15 residues. CDR1 and CDR2 (germline): SGHTS, YDEGEE.